These 32 T cell receptor beta chains were all obtained from the same sample, sequenced in a study of T cells in Graves' hyperthyroidism and ophthalmopathy. Amplified TCR beta CDR3 regions came from RNA transcripts. When the TCR CDR3 underwent first-round RT-PCR, the HTBI primer set was used. TCRdb independently ran MiXCR on the multiplex PCR reads; one entry per CDR3 protein. This repertoire shows about 380,000 distinct CDR3 sequences, approximately 18% found once; its top ten account for 35% to 50%. The sequenced material came from blood. The receptors here all came from a young man with Graves' ophthalmopathy.

The CDR3 protein is CASSLEWRGGETQYF. CDR3 DNA: TGTGCCAGCAGCTTAGAGTGGCGGGGAGGGGAGACCCAGTACTTC. The rearrangement uses TRBV2 and TRBJ2-5, with 7 bases matching TRBD2. This CDR3 is 15 amino acids long. V trimming: 6 bases; J trimming: 5 bases; junction bases outside the gene matches: 12. The germline gives CDR1 SNHLY, CDR2 FYNNEI.

This clonotype was counted ten times or more. A single base separates this from a much larger clone, so it may be a read error. CDR3: CASNQDVNTEAFF. The CDR3 bases are TGTGCCAGCAACCAAGACGTCAACACTGAAGCTTTCTTT. The chain uses TRBV2 and TRBJ1-1, with D uncertain. The V and J ends lost 7 bases and 2 bases respectively, with 11 bases between them. The CDR3 sequence is 13 residues long. CDR1 is SNHLY and CDR2 is FYNNEI in the germline V gene.

This clonotype was detected ten times or more. The chain carries TRBV3-1 and TRBJ2-5; D possibly corresponds to TRBD1 (5 bases). The CDR3 contains 15 residues. Germline assignment: CDR1 LGHDT and CDR2 YNNKEL (reference sequence). Trimming pared 1 base from V and 4 bases from J, leaving 13 bases between. CDR3: CASSQGGRHGETQYF. For the CDR3, the DNA is TGTGCCAGCAGCCAAGGGGGCCGCCACGGAGAGACCCAGTACTTC.

This clonotype has a count of ten or more. The V and J genes are TRBV28 and TRBJ2-7; D is uncertain. Per germline, CDR1 MDHEN and CDR2 SYDVKM. Trimming cost V 5 bases and J 3 bases, with 8 bases left between them. This CDR3 has 12 residues. CDR3 region: CASSLTVYEQYF. The CDR3 DNA sequence: TGTGCCAGCAGTCTGACTGTCTACGAGCAGTACTTC.

This clonotype was recorded many times. The J gene is TRBJ2-7, the V gene TRBV27; TRBD2 matches at 7 bases. This CDR3 contains 13 residues. The J segment lost 2 bases and the V segment lost 2 bases, leaving 0 bases of the junction unmatched. Germline loops: CDR1 MNHEY, CDR2 SMNVEV (reference sequence). Here the CDR3 reads CASSLSGAYEQYF. DNA of the CDR3: TGTGCCAGCAGTTTAAGCGGGGCCTACGAGCAGTACTTC.

This clonotype was observed at least ten times. This chain connects TRBV7-6 to TRBJ1-6; 8 bases are a match to TRBD1. J was trimmed by 7 bases and V by 4 bases; bases with no gene match: 6. The CDR3 spans 15 residues. From germline, CDR1 is SGHVS and CDR2 FNYEAQ. CDR3 loop: CASSYGQGANSPLHF. CDR3 coding DNA: TGTGCCAGCAGCTATGGGCAGGGGGCGAATTCACCCCTCCACTTT.

This clonotype was recorded at least ten times. This chain connects TRBV18 to TRBJ1-4; the match to TRBD1 covers 7 bases. Trimming at V came to 2 bases and at J to 8 bases, leaving 5 bases not matched to a gene. The CDR3 has 14 residues. Germline V gene lookup returns CDR1 KGHSH and CDR2 LQKENI. CDR3 amino acids: CASSPIQGPEKLFF. Written as DNA, the CDR3 is TGTGCCAGCTCACCAATACAGGGGCCCGAAAAACTGTTTTTT. Based on the CDR3 plus reference TRBV18 and TRBJ1-4, the full variable domain is NAGVMQNPRHLVRRRGQEARLRCSPMKGHSHVYWYRQLPEEGLKFMVYLQKENIIDESGMPKERFSAEFPKEGPSILRIQQVVRGDSAAYFCASSPIQGPEKLFFGSGTQLSVL.

This clonotype was found a few times. CDR3 loop: CASSRLDTTTNEKLFF. CDR3 sequence (DNA): TGTGCCAGCTCACGTCTGGACACCACAACTAATGAAAAACTGTTTTTT. The J gene is TRBJ1-4, the V gene TRBV18; tentative D call: TRBD1 (5 bases). The germline V gene encodes CDR1 KGHSH and CDR2 LQKENI. The CDR3 extends over 16 amino acids. Trimming took 4 bases from V and 0 from J, leaving 12 bases between them.

This clonotype has just a few counts. The chain joins TRBV20-1 to TRBJ1-2; unclear D gene. This CDR3 contains 13 residues. CDR1 and CDR2 from the germline V gene are DFQATT and SNEGSKA (reference sequence). Trimming removed 2 bases at V and 8 bases at J, with 15 bases between. CDR3 sequence: CSARNTDMKGYTF. CDR3 sequence (DNA): TGCAGTGCTAGAAATACCGACATGAAGGGCTACACCTTC.

The rearrangement uses TRBV19 and TRBJ1-5; unclear D gene. The CDR3 consists of 12 residues. Germline CDR1 is LNHDA and CDR2 is SQIVND (reference sequence). The V gene lost 7 bases and the J gene lost 6 bases, with 10 bases spanning the gap. The CDR3 coding sequence is TGTGCCAGTAATAGGGTGACTCAGCCCCAGCATTTT. It codes for CASNRVTQPQHF.

This chain connects TRBV5-5 to TRBJ1-5; D unresolved. Per the germline V gene, CDR1 is SGHKS and CDR2 is YYEKEE (reference sequence). The CDR3 loop spans 15 amino acids. The V end was cut by 4 bases, the J end by 4 bases, with 15 bases between. The CDR3 DNA reads as TGTGCCAGCAGCCCCGAGGAAAAGCTAAATCAGCCCCAGCATTTT. Its protein is CASSPEEKLNQPQHF.

The chain uses TRBV9 and TRBJ2-3, with 10 bases that match TRBD2. The V and J ends lost 3 bases and 2 bases, in that order; junction bases with no gene match: 12. The CDR3 is 18 amino acids. CDR1 is SGDLS and CDR2 is YYNGEE in the germline V gene. The chain's CDR3 is CASSAPGGTSEFTDTQYF. Written as DNA, the CDR3 is TGTGCCAGCAGCGCTCCAGGGGGGACTAGCGAGTTCACAGATACGCAGTATTTT. The entire variable domain, with the rest obtained from reference TRBV9 and TRBJ2-3, is as follows: DSGVTQTPKHLITATGQRVTLRCSPRSGDLSVYWYQQSLDQGLQFLIQYYNGEERAKGNILERFSAQQFPDLHSELNLSSLELGDSALYFCASSAPGGTSEFTDTQYFGPGTRLTVL.

V gene TRBV20-1 combines with J gene TRBJ1-2; D unresolved. Trimming left V 2 bases short and J 0 bases short, with 7 bases between. The CDR3 consists of 13 residues. Looked up from germline, CDR1 is DFQATT and CDR2 is SNEGSKA (reference sequence). The CDR3 sequence is CSARRASNYGYTF. The CDR3 DNA reads as TGCAGTGCTAGAAGGGCGTCTAACTATGGCTACACCTTC.

This clonotype was observed a few times. The J gene is TRBJ2-2, the V gene TRBV5-5; D is perhaps TRBD2 (6 bases). Germline CDR1 and CDR2: SGHKS and YYEKEE (reference sequence). The CDR3 spans 16 residues. V gave up 0 bases and J gave up 4 bases, with 13 bases separating them. Here the CDR3 DNA reads TGTGCCAGCAGCTTGGGTGGGGCCGGGAGCACCGGGGAGCTGTTTTTT. It is translated as CASSLGGAGSTGELFF. The full variable domain, with the rest looked up from reference TRBV5-5 and TRBJ2-2, is DAGVTQSPTHLIKTRGQQVTLRCSPISGHKSVSWYQQVLGQGPQFIFQYYEKEERGRGNFPDRFSARQFPNYSSELNVNALLLGDSALYLCASSLGGAGSTGELFFGEGSRLTVL.

This clonotype was counted many times. The rearrangement uses TRBV11-3 and TRBJ1-5, with D maybe TRBD1 (5 bases). V was clipped by 1 base and J by 3 bases, with 19 bases between them. The CDR3 length is 18 residues. Germline CDR1 and CDR2: SGHNT and YENEEA. The CDR3 protein is CASSLAGVGGAHNQPQHF. CDR3 coding DNA: TGTGCCAGCAGCTTAGCAGGAGTCGGTGGGGCCCACAATCAGCCCCAGCATTTT.

This clonotype has just a few counts. The gene calls are TRBV5-1 and TRBJ1-4; TRBD1 agrees at 7 bases. In germline, CDR1 is SGHRS, CDR2 YFSETQ. With V trimmed by 4 bases and J by 7 bases, 13 bases remained unmatched. The CDR3 sequence is 16 residues long. The CDR3 loop reads CASSPGPQGGGEKLFF. The CDR3 nucleotides are TGCGCCAGCAGCCCGGGGCCTCAGGGGGGGGGTGAAAAACTGTTTTTT.

A note on this clonotype: Its ends do not fully match the called genes, so a read error is possible. This chain connects TRBV7-9 to TRBJ1-3, with 8 bases identical to TRBD1. Per germline, CDR1 SEHNR and CDR2 FQNEAQ (reference sequence). This CDR3 has 14 residues. This CDR3 is CASSPGGSGNTVYF. In nucleotides, the CDR3 is TGTGCCAGCAGTCCAGGGGGCTCAGGAAACACCGTATATTTT.

V usage is TRBV6-1 and J usage is TRBJ2-5; D uncertain. The CDR3 extends over 11 amino acids. V was pared by 7 bases and J by 2 bases, with 5 bases between. Germline CDR1 reads MNHNS; CDR2 reads SASEGT. Here the CDR3 DNA reads TGTGCCAGCAAGAGGCAAGAGACCCAGTACTTC. Translating it yields CASKRQETQYF.

This clonotype has more than one count but fewer than ten. The genes are TRBV13 and TRBJ1-5; TRBD1 matches 7 bases. This CDR3 comprises 13 residues. V shed 6 bases and J 4 bases; nucleotides not matched to a gene: 3. CDR1 and CDR2 from the germline V gene are PRHDT and FYEKMQ (reference sequence). CDR3 region: CASSQGENQPQHF. For the CDR3, the DNA is TGTGCCAGCAGTCAGGGGGAAAATCAGCCCCAGCATTTT.

The rearrangement links TRBV27 to TRBJ1-5; D ambiguous. Trimming took off 2 bases at V and 5 bases at J, with 13 bases between the two ends. The CDR3 loop spans 15 amino acids. Looked up from germline, CDR1 is MNHEY and CDR2 is SMNVEV (reference sequence). DNA of the CDR3: TGTGCCAGCAGTTTAACGGGTCTTGGCGATCAGCCCCAGCATTTT. Encoded protein: CASSLTGLGDQPQHF.

The rearrangement joins TRBV14 to TRBJ1-2, with a possible D match to TRBD1 (5 bases). V was cut by 0 bases and J by 4 bases, with 12 bases left in between. The CDR3 spans 15 residues. Germline V lookup: CDR1 SGHDN, CDR2 FVKESK. CDR3 residues: CASSQDDGGFYGYTF. CDR3 DNA: TGTGCCAGCAGCCAAGATGACGGGGGTTTCTATGGCTACACCTTC.

This clonotype was seen a handful of times. J is TRBJ1-1 and V is TRBV7-3; D is uncertain. The CDR3 has 13 residues. Germline V CDR1 and CDR2: SGHTA, FQGTGA. Trimming shortened V by 2 bases and J by 10 bases, and 14 bases separated the two germline ends. Here the CDR3 DNA reads TGTGCCAGCAGCTTAGCCGGATCCCACAGAGCTTTCTTT. Translating it yields CASSLAGSHRAFF.

This clonotype was recorded a few times. With a much larger clone just one base away, this may be a read error. The rearrangement uses TRBV12-3 or TRBV12-4 and TRBJ2-7, with 7 bases that match TRBD1. This CDR3 contains 14 residues. DNA of the CDR3: TGTGCCAGCAGCCCCACCGGGACAGCCTACGAGCGGTACTTC. Translated, it gives CASSPTGTAYERYF.

Many counts were recorded for this clonotype. J is TRBJ2-5 and V is TRBV20-1; possible D gene TRBD2, 5 bases. There are 13 residues in the CDR3. V dropped 5 bases and J dropped 5 bases, with 15 bases sitting between them. The V gene's germline CDR1 is DFQATT and CDR2 SNEGSKA (reference sequence). CDR3 in amino acids: CSAGSSGYETQYF. DNA of the CDR3: TGCAGTGCTGGCTCTTCGGGGTACGAGACCCAGTACTTC.

In this sample, this clonotype turned up many times. The V and J genes are TRBV3-1 and TRBJ2-1, with 10 bases matching TRBD2. Unmatched junction bases numbered 15, after V lost 0 bases and J lost 4 bases. CDR1 is LGHDT and CDR2 is YNNKEL in the germline V gene (reference sequence). The CDR3 length is 20 residues. The CDR3 here is CASSQEGTRVAGGIYNEQFF. The CDR3 DNA follows: TGTGCCAGCAGCCAAGAAGGTACAAGAGTAGCGGGGGGCATTTACAATGAGCAGTTCTTC.

This clonotype was detected a few times. The rearrangement joins TRBV2 to TRBJ1-1; 11 bases are shared with TRBD1. Germline V CDR1 and CDR2: SNHLY, FYNNEI. This CDR3 region has 13 residues. V dropped 6 bases and J dropped 7; count of bases not matched to a gene: 4. This CDR3 reads CASRLDRGLEAFF. CDR3 nucleotide sequence: TGTGCCAGCAGGCTGGACAGGGGGCTTGAAGCTTTCTTT.

This clonotype has a handful of counts. The chain carries TRBV24-1 and TRBJ2-3; D possibly matches TRBD1 or TRBD2 (5 bases each). The CDR3 length is 17 residues. The V gene lost 0 bases and the J gene lost 3 bases, with 15 bases spanning the gap. Germline values: CDR1 KGHDR, CDR2 SFDVKD. CDR3 nucleotide sequence: TGTGCCACCAGTGATTTGATGGGGGAGAATGATACAGATACGCAGTATTTT. Its protein product is CATSDLMGENDTDTQYF.

In its sample, this clonotype was seen a few times. The CDR3 is CASSRFGWTSGEYNEQFF. The CDR3 DNA is TGTGCCAGCAGCCGCTTTGGATGGACTAGCGGGGAGTACAATGAGCAGTTCTTC. The chain carries TRBV5-5 and TRBJ2-1, with TRBD2 matching 12 bases. V lost 4 bases, J lost 4 bases, and 12 bases stayed unmatched. This CDR3 is built from 18 residues. From germline, CDR1 is SGHKS and CDR2 YYEKEE (reference sequence).

The sample holds a few counts of this clonotype. V and J are TRBV19 and TRBJ1-5; D not resolved. This CDR3 has 14 amino acids. Trimming removed 5 bases at V and 4 bases at J, with 12 bases between. The germline gives CDR1 LNHDA, CDR2 SQIVND (reference sequence). For the CDR3, the DNA is TGTGCCAGTAGTGGGGTAGGAGGAAATCAGCCCCAGCATTTT. Its protein product is CASSGVGGNQPQHF.

This clonotype has ten or more counts. CDR3 nucleotides: TGTGCCAGTAGCCGACAGGCCAGGGAGACCCAGTACTTC. Amino acid sequence: CASSRQARETQYF. The gene calls are TRBV19 and TRBJ2-5; TRBD1 is a possible D gene (6 bases). CDR3 length equals 13 residues. Germline lookup yields CDR1 LNHDA and CDR2 SQIVND (reference sequence). Trimming pared 6 bases from V and 5 bases from J, leaving 13 bases between.

The chain combines TRBV20-1 with TRBJ2-2, with TRBD2 matching over 8 bases. The ends lost 6 bases at V and 0 bases at J; junction bases unmatched: 9. The germline gives CDR1 DFQATT, CDR2 SNEGSKA (reference sequence). CDR3 size: 16 residues. CDR3 sequence (DNA): TGCAGTGCAGATCCCCTCGGGGGGGCGAACACCGGGGAGCTGTTTTTT. This translates into CSADPLGGANTGELFF.

The chain links TRBV10-1 to TRBJ2-3, with D unclear. V was clipped by 3 bases and J by 2 bases, with 15 bases between them. The CDR3 spans 16 residues. Germline CDR1 and CDR2: WNHNN and SYGVQD (reference sequence). The DNA for the CDR3 is TGCGCCAGCAGTGAAACTTCGGCCCTCCCCACAGATACGCAGTATTTT. Protein product: CASSETSALPTDTQYF.